A single sample gave rise to the 5 T cell receptor beta chains below, sequenced in a study of spatial heterogeneity in lung cancer. Specified time point: sample taken at primary tumor resection. TCRdb re-analysed the 5' RACE reads in MiXCR, keeping a single row per CDR3 protein. Here the sample spans 60,000 to 90,000 distinct CDR3 sequences, 8% being singletons. Sequenced material: PBMCs, taken at surgery. The receptors originated from a male donor with early-stage non-small cell lung cancer.

This clonotype was seen at least ten times. V and J are TRBV3-1 and TRBJ2-7; no reliable D call. The CDR3 is made up of 17 amino acids. Between the trimmed V and J ends, which lost 5 bases and 1 base, there was a span of 21 bases. CDR1 LGHDT and CDR2 YNNKEL come from the germline V gene (reference sequence). CDR3 region: CASSSRPPDVLSYEQYF. The DNA for the CDR3 is TGTGCCAGCAGCAGTAGACCCCCGGACGTCTTATCCTACGAGCAGTACTTC.

This clonotype was counted at least ten times. This sequence joins TRBV5-1 and TRBJ1-4; no firm D call. CDR3 length: 14 residues. From germline, CDR1 is SGHRS and CDR2 YFSETQ. Trimming stripped 4 bases from V and 8 bases from J, with 15 bases between. CDR3 DNA sequence: TGCGCCAGCAGCAAGGGCCCCGGGGAAGAAAAACTGTTTTTT. Protein product: CASSKGPGEEKLFF.

The V call is TRBV7-3, the J call TRBJ2-6; tentative D call: TRBD1 (5 bases). Between the trimmed V and J ends, which lost 4 bases and 0 bases, there was a span of 7 bases. The CDR3 contains 15 residues. Germline-derived CDR1 and CDR2 are SGHTA and FQGTGA. For the CDR3, the DNA is TGTGCCAGCAGCTCCGACAGCTCTGGGGCCAACGTCCTGACTTTC. It is translated as CASSSDSSGANVLTF.

This clonotype occurred many times. The V and J genes are TRBV6-5 and TRBJ2-1, with D tentatively TRBD1 or TRBD2 (6 bases each). Deletions cut 7 bases from V and 2 bases from J, with 12 bases between. The CDR3 is 14 residues long. Germline loops: CDR1 MNHEY, CDR2 SVGAGI. The CDR3 nucleotides are TGTGCCAGCACCGCCCGGGGGCCCTACAATGAGCAGTTCTTC. It yields the protein CASTARGPYNEQFF.

This clonotype occurred once. V is TRBV5-1 and J is TRBJ2-7; 7 bases map to TRBD2. Germline trimming cut 1 base from V and 2 bases from J; bases unmatched to any gene: 9. CDR1 is SGHRS, CDR2 YFSETQ, per germline. The CDR3 is made up of 16 amino acids. As DNA, the CDR3 is TGCGCCAGCAGCTTGTCTGTGGGAGGGCCTCCCTACGAGCAGTACTTC. Translation: CASSLSVGGPPYEQYF.